This is a list of T cell receptor beta chains from one sample in a study of cytomegalovirus exposure and HLA in healthy donors. Measured with immunoSEQ multiplex PCR; TCRdb has only the in-frame clones, and not every one. This table holds approximately 39,000 clones, roughly three quarters found once. Material: PBMCs. These receptors all stem from a man aged 30 to 39 in good health and CMV-seronegative. Each CDR3 is given with its conserved first and last residue. D genes are given only for firm matches. For some rows the clone size is stated as once, few or many, or as a class when expanded; others skip it.

DNA	CDR3	V	D	size	J
TGTGCCAGTAGTATTCTGGCGGGAGGGGCGCAGTATTTT	CASSILAGGAQYF	TRBV19	TRBD2	-	TRBJ2-3
TGTGCCAGCAGTTTCATCTACGAGCAGTACTTC	CASSFIYEQYF	TRBV28	-	-	TRBJ2-7
TGCGCCACCTCCGGGTCCTCAAGACAAGAGACCCAGTACTTC	CATSGSSRQETQYF	TRBV10-2	-	few	TRBJ2-5
TGTGCCACCAGCAGACAACGGGGGGCTCGTACTGAAGCTTTCTTT	CATSRQRGARTEAFF	TRBV15	-	-	TRBJ1-1
TGTGCCAGCAGCTCCCACGGGGACACTGAAGCTTTCTTT	CASSSHGDTEAFF	TRBV11-2	-	once	TRBJ1-1
TGTGCCAGCAGTCCCTATAGGGGACAATATGAAGCTTTCTTT	CASSPYRGQYEAFF	TRBV28	-	-	TRBJ1-1
TGTGCCATCAGTGAGTCCCGGGACAGTGGCGCAGATACGCAGTATTTT	CAISESRDSGADTQYF	TRBV10-3	TRBD1	medium-sized	TRBJ2-3
TGTGCCAGCAGTGAAGGGACTAGCGGGGGCAATGAGCAGTTCTTC	CASSEGTSGGNEQFF	TRBV6-1	TRBD2	few	TRBJ2-1
TGTGCCAGCAGTTACTCCCACAGGAACTATGGCTACACCTTC	CASSYSHRNYGYTF	TRBV6-5	-	-	TRBJ1-2
TGCAGCGTTGAAGTGGGAAGCGGGTGGGACACAGATACGCAGTATTTT	CSVEVGSGWDTDTQYF	TRBV29-1	-	-	TRBJ2-3
TGTGCCAGTAGTACAACACCTGTCCTAGCGGTCGATACGCAGTATTTT	CASSTTPVLAVDTQYF	TRBV19	TRBD2	-	TRBJ2-3
TGTGCCAGCAGCACAGGGTCGACAGATACGCAGTATTTT	CASSTGSTDTQYF	TRBV28	-	-	TRBJ2-3
TGTGCCAGCATCCCCCAGCGAAACACCGGGGAGCTGTTTTTT	CASIPQRNTGELFF	TRBV7-2	-	-	TRBJ2-2
TGCGCCAGCAGTCCTGCAGGGAATAACTATGGCTACACCTTC	CASSPAGNNYGYTF	TRBV10-1	-	-	TRBJ1-2
TGCGCCAGCAGCATCCAGGGAGGGGAGACCCAGTACTTC	CASSIQGGETQYF	TRBV5-1	TRBD2	once	TRBJ2-5
TGCAGCGTTGGTGGATGGACAGGGGATATTAATGAAAAACTGTTTTTT	CSVGGWTGDINEKLFF	TRBV29-1	TRBD1	-	TRBJ1-4
TGTGCCAGCAGCTCCCGACTTAGGGGGGGGGCCTACAATGAGCAGTTCTTC	CASSSRLRGGAYNEQFF	TRBV7-6	-	-	TRBJ2-1
TGTGCCAGCAGCCGGGACAGGTCGGATTCACCCCTCCACTTT	CASSRDRSDSPLHF	TRBV28	TRBD1	-	TRBJ1-6
TGTGCCAGCAGCCCTAGCGGGGGGATTAAAGATACGCAGTATTTT	CASSPSGGIKDTQYF	TRBV5-4	TRBD2	once	TRBJ2-3
TGTGCCAGCAGCCCTAGGGTGGGGGACAGCTACGAGCAGTACTTC	CASSPRVGDSYEQYF	TRBV7-2	TRBD1	-	TRBJ2-7
TGTGCCAGCAGCTTGGTCGGCACTGAAGCTTTCTTT	CASSLVGTEAFF	TRBV5-6	-	-	TRBJ1-1
TGTGCCAGCAGAAAAGGACAGGGTGGTTCGTACTTC	CASRKGQGGSYF	TRBV6-5	TRBD1	-	TRBJ2-5
TGTGCCAGCAGTAAAGGTAGCGGGGGGGCAGATACGCAGTATTTT	CASSKGSGGADTQYF	TRBV6-5	TRBD2	-	TRBJ2-3
TGTGCCAGCGACCCGGGCGGGGCAAAGGGGCGCCAGCATTTT	CASDPGGAKGRQHF	TRBV28	-	-	TRBJ1-5
TGTGCCAGCACTAGGACAGGGGGTCTTGTGGAAGCTTTCTTT	CASTRTGGLVEAFF	TRBV6-5	TRBD1	few	TRBJ1-1
TGTGCCAGCAGCGAAGGGGCAGGGATTTCCTACGAGCAGTACTTC	CASSEGAGISYEQYF	TRBV6-1	-	-	TRBJ2-7
TGTGCCAGCAGTTCTCCACAGAGGGCAGATACGCAGTATTTT	CASSSPQRADTQYF	TRBV6-5	-	few	TRBJ2-3
TGCAGTGCTAACATCTATGGCTACACCTTC	CSANIYGYTF	TRBV20-1	-	few	TRBJ1-2
TGCGCCAGCAGCCAAGAATCTATGGGGGGTCAGCCCCAGCATTTT	CASSQESMGGQPQHF	TRBV4-1	-	-	TRBJ1-5
TGTGCCAGCAGTTCCCAGGGGGTTTACTATGGCTACACCTTC	CASSSQGVYYGYTF	TRBV28	TRBD1	few	TRBJ1-2
TGCGCCAGCAGCCCGGGACAGGGCTGGGAGACCCAGTACTTC	CASSPGQGWETQYF	TRBV5-1	TRBD1	-	TRBJ2-5
TGTGCCAGCAGCCCAACAGGGGGCCGGGAGACCCAGTACTTC	CASSPTGGRETQYF	TRBV9	TRBD1	-	TRBJ2-5
TGCGCCAGCAGCAAGACAGTTCTCTCCTACGAGCAGTACTTC	CASSKTVLSYEQYF	TRBV4-1	-	-	TRBJ2-7
TGTGCCAGCAGCGACCAACCGGCGAGGGTGCATTTT	CASSDQPARVHF	TRBV2	-	-	TRBJ1-5
TGTGCCAGCAGCTTAGAAGGCAGGGGGCTTCTCGAGCAGTACTTC	CASSLEGRGLLEQYF	TRBV7-8	TRBD1	-	TRBJ2-7